Detailed here is one TCR beta chain. The antigen it recognizes is unknown. Per-base quality was not reported, and no clone a single base away is much larger than it. TCRbeta CDR3 regions were amplified from genomic DNA using the immunoSEQ Assay, a bias-controlled multiplex PCR. Regarding the original processing steps: Within the assay, amplification of reference gene primers was used to estimate how many nucleated cells each sample contained. To quantify the absolute abundance of each unique TCRbeta CDR3 rearrangement, sequence reads were collapsed and filtered. Productive Simpson clonality was computed per sample as the square root of Simpson's diversity index over productive rearrangements. Entries here come from immuneACCESS through TCRdb and include only in-frame sequences with V and J called. Some clones fail to appear in such tables; in the studies checked, an unresolved V gene covers under half of the shortfall, and the cause of the remainder is unknown. The V and J calls and the clone size are those of that table, but D and trimming were determined from the DNA. The sample has hundreds of thousands of clones on record, around nine tenths of them singletons. The leading ten clones occupy 0.7% to 1% of the sample.

This sample was taken from a study of blood T cell repertoires in COVID-19 (dated by TCRdb to the early 2020s). Notes on the research overall: Samples from collaborators originated in the United States, Italy and Spain and spanned both the acute and convalescent phases of COVID-19. Samples came from the ongoing ImmuneRACE study (first 160 participants) plus 1,254 subjects from 6 global collaborators. The material from the prospective study consisted of cDNA or gDNA derived from T cells, B-cell-depleted T cells, or PBMCs. Sample metadata almost always included a de-identified subject ID, COVID-19 status, age in years and sex. A freely available public database, intended as a resource for researchers studying the immune response to SARS-CoV-2, is where the repertoires were released. The dataset comprised deeply sampled blood TCRbeta repertoires from subjects exposed to, actively infected with, or recovered from COVID-19. Where available, HLA class I and class II types were obtained from metadata supplied by the sample provider rather than from assay-based typing. Results the study describes overall, beyond this receptor: Clinical and demographic metadata were provided uncurated, with the amount varying by source and participant.

At one collaborating source in Seattle, patients were enrolled during active infection and were followed longitudinally through the course of disease. Whole blood was collected in K2EDTA tubes by collaborating institutions according to the institutions' own protocols. For TCRbeta analysis, collaborators shipped samples in one of three forms: frozen whole blood, isolated PBMCs, or DNA extracted from either of those sample types. CDR1 and CDR2 are drawn from the germline V gene (reference sequence): LGHDT, YNNKEL. V trim: 5 bases; J trim: 4 bases; unmatched bases: 9. Counted from cysteine to phenylalanine, this CDR3 has 17 amino acids. Left in the record is the CDR3 DNA by itself, 51 bases read in frame from the first base.

Sequencing was done on a sample of peripheral blood. The source of this sequence is a man aged 18 to 30 with COVID-19, enrolled during active disease. The chain was built from TRBV3-1 (or the pseudogene TRBV3-2) and TRBJ2-1, and TRBD2 matches 12 of the central bases. The CDR3 amino acid sequence is: CASSWTSGKGYYNEQFF. Here is the DNA: TGTGCCAGCAGCTGGACTAGCGGGAAGGGCTATTACAATGAGCAGTTCTTC.